This T cell receptor beta chain was sequenced during a study of untreated major depressive disorder. Sequenced by immunoSEQ multiplex PCR; TCRdb stores in-frame clones only, minus some. The sample has 20,000 or so clones, over 75% seen once. This CDR3 comprises 14 residues. CDR1 is ENHRY, CDR2 SYGVKD, per germline. Deletions cut 4 bases from V and 4 bases from J, with 13 bases between. The donors were all European-descended. Controls never had mood disorders and self-rated depressive symptoms at 5 or less. Enrichment usually gave 85% to 95% pure CD4+ T cells. The V and J genes are TRBV10-3 and TRBJ1-2; D not resolved. The source of this sequence is a woman in her 30s in good health. Input material: CD4+ T cells from PBMCs. CDR3 in DNA: TGTGCCATCAGTGCCTTGACGGGTCCCTATGGCTACACCTTC. This codes for CAISALTGPYGYTF.